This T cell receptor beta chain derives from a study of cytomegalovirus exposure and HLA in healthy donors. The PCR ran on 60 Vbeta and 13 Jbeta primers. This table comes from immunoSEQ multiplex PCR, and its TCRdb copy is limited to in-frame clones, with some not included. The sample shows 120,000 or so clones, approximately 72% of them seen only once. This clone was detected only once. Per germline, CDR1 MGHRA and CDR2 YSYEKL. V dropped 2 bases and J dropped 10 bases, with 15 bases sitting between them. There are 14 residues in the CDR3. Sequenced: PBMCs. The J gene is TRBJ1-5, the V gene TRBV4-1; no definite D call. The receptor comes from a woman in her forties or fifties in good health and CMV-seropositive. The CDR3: CASSQQEAGNPQHF. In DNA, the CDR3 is TGCGCCAGCAGCCAACAGGAGGCCGGGAACCCCCAGCATTTT.